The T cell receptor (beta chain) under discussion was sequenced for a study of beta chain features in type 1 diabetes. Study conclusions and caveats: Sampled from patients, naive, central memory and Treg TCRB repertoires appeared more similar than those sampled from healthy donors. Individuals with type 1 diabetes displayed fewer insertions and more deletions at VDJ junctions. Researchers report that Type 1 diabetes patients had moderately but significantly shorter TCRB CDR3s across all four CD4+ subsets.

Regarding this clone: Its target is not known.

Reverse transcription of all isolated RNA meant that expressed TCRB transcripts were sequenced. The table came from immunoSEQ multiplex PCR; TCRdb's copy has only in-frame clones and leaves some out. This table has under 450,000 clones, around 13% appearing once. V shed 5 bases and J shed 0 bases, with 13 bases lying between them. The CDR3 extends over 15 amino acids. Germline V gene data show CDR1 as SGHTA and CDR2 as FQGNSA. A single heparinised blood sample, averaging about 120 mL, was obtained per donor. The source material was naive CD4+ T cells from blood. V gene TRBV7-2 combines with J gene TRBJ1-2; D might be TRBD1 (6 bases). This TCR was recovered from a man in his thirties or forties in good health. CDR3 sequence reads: CASSTTGTPNYGYTF. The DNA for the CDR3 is TGTGCCAGCAGCACCACAGGGACTCCTAACTATGGCTACACCTTC.